This T cell receptor beta chain was observed in a study of beta chain features in type 1 diabetes. Study observations and caveats: A cDNA-based sequencing approach could over-represent cells with high TCR expression. These data did not resolve whether HLA type affects TCRB rearrangement.

The investigators reverse transcribed all of the isolated RNA, so they sequenced expressed TCRB transcripts. The method was immunoSEQ multiplex PCR; TCRdb's version includes in-frame clones alone and lacks a portion of them. The repertoire holds 150,000 to 200,000 clones, with 7.5% to 9.5% as singletons. CD4+ naive, central memory, regulatory and stem cell-like memory cells were sorted via CD45RO/CCR7/CD25/CD127/CD95/CD27. This clone was seen ten or more times. Its antigen is unknown. The length of the CDR3 is 18 residues. Trimming took 1 base from V and 5 from J; bases not matched to a gene: 12. The germline V gene has CDR1 MGHRA and CDR2 YSYEKL.

This receptor was identified in a woman between 18 and 29 years old in good health. The specimen sequenced was central memory CD4+ T cells from blood. The chain has TRBV4-1 and TRBJ2-7; TRBD2 aligns across 12 bases. CDR3 sequence (DNA): TGCGCCAGCAGCCAAGTAGATATGGGACTAGCGGGTGCCAACGAGCAGTACTTC. This codes for CASSQVDMGLAGANEQYF.